There are a few counts of the clone carrying this T cell receptor beta chain. The antigen remains unidentified. The data stem from a study of beta chain features in type 1 diabetes. Isolated RNA was reverse transcribed in full, so expressed TCRB transcripts were sequenced. Method: immunoSEQ multiplex PCR; TCRdb's copy keeps in-frame clones and lacks some. Of fewer than 350,000 clones listed, about 15% are singletons. With 1 base removed from V and 3 bases from J, the gap between germline ends came to 3 bases. CDR3 size: 12 residues. Germline V gives CDR1 MGHDK, CDR2 SYGVNS. Overall study findings and caveats: All four CD4+ subsets of Type 1 diabetes patients contained TCRB CDR3s that were moderately but significantly shorter. Equally in patients and controls, PCR might preferentially amplify shorter templates.

The receptor's source is a man younger than 30 with type 1 diabetes. The sample consisted of naive CD4+ T cells from blood. The chain couples TRBV25-1 to TRBJ2-5; D unresolved. This chain's CDR3 is CASSEFKETQYF. The CDR3 nucleotides are TGTGCCAGCAGTGAATTCAAAGAGACCCAGTACTTC.